This entry concerns a single TCR beta chain. What it binds is not known. Sequence at one end of the junction differs from germline and may be a read error. This entry is derived from a study of blood T cells in healthy people across ages. Findings of the study overall: Donors of long life had a larger count of naive CD4+ cells and greater diversity than aged donors.

Each sample provided at least 6 micrograms of extracted total RNA. This CDR3 is built from 14 residues. Germline V gene sequence: CDR1 ENHRY, CDR2 SYGVKD. The authors ran a second PCR of about 6 to 11 cycles using a sample-barcoded 5' primer and a J-beta primer mix. TCRdb re-called the 5' RACE reads with MiXCR, one entry per CDR3 protein. This table has about 1 million distinct CDR3 sequences, more than 35% appearing once. The clonotype was recovered from a woman in her fifties or sixties in good health. The chain employs TRBV10-3 and TRBJ1-2; 7 nucleotides align to TRBD1. The specimen was blood. DNA for the CDR3: TGTGCCATCAGGGAGACAGGGTCCCAGTATGGCTGCACCTTC. It codes for CAIRETGSQYGCTF.